This TCR beta chain was identified during a study of T cells after yellow fever vaccination (dated by TCRdb to between 2018 and 2020). Turning to the overall study: The SMART-Seq v4 Ultra Low Input RNA kit was used to prepare libraries from fractions with low cell numbers. To follow T-cell clones before and after primary and booster YFV17D yellow fever vaccination, bulk TCR alpha and beta repertoires were sequenced over time. Two healthy male donors made up the cohort, one aged 18 to 29 years and the other aged 30 to 40 years. Blood was collected at multiple timepoints before and after primary and secondary immunization, and bulk PBMC replicates and cell subsets were isolated. The investigation overall reported the following: After the booster, most of the clones that had expanded following primary vaccination were detected again (96% of CD4 and 80% to 90% of CD8), which suggests that memory was broadly maintained. The secondary T-cell response was weaker than the primary response but faster, peaking on day 5 instead of day 15. A small fraction of clonotypes appeared in both the CD4 and CD8 compartments, likely as a result of convergent recombination. FACS-sorted repertoires could contain abundant contaminating clonotypes from the bulk population, so computational filtering was required. Because the study included only a couple of donors, the extent to which the findings can be generalized is limited.

TCR cDNA was synthesized by 5'RACE template switching, through which a universal primer site and unique molecular identifiers were introduced. Priming for cDNA synthesis came from both the TCR alpha and TCR beta constant segments. Library amplification used two PCR steps, and the second PCR step added sample barcodes and sequencing adapters. Sequencing of libraries was done on Illumina HiSeq 2500 (2x100 bp) or NovaSeq (2x150 bp). Concerning the study's data processing: Reads were demultiplexed and collapsed into UMI consensus sequences with MIGEC, and V(D)J alignment was performed with MiXCR. Using edgeR on replicate PBMC samples, clonotypes were called vaccine-responding if FDR was below 0.01 and the log2 fold change was above 5 up to day 15. Each bulk clonotype received a CD4 or CD8 identity based on whether the sequenced CD4 or CD8 repertoire contained that clonotype at higher abundance. TCRdb ran its own pipeline on the public reads, namely fastp trimming at Q25 and MiXCR clone calling, and kept in-frame beta chains. Duplicate CDR3 protein sequences are folded into a single record with the most common DNA and genes. It is TCRdb's table, rather than the study itself, that gives the V and J calls and clone size. The sample has roughly 70,000 distinct CDR3 sequences on record, roughly 8% of them singletons. The ten top clones hold 41% of the sample.

The CDR3 runs 15 amino acids, cysteine and phenylalanine included. Only the CDR3 DNA stays, 45 bases, in frame from base 1. Ends trimmed: V by 6 bases, J by 4 bases; bases unmatched to a gene: 12. Details on this clonotype: Its antigen is currently not known. No much larger clonotype is one base removed from it; base qualities were not supplied.

The treatment or condition label, read with the paper, signifies: live attenuated yellow fever vaccine strain. PBMCs were isolated from peripheral blood using a standard Ficoll-Paque protocol. Dynabeads CD4 and CD8 positive selection kits were used to isolate the CD4 and CD8 T-cell fractions. TriZol was used to extract RNA from bulk PBMCs, CD4 and CD8 fractions, and dextramer-positive and dextramer-negative fractions. The sequencing here drew on CD8+ T cells sorted from PBMCs, taken on the day of the yellow fever booster vaccination. In this chain, TRBV12-3 or TRBV12-4 is recombined with TRBJ2-7; TRBD2 fits 7 bases in the junction. This clonotype originated in a man aged 25-40 years who received the YFV17D yellow fever vaccine. The CDR3 region reads CASSRISSGGYEQYF. In nucleotide form, the sequence is TGTGCCAGCAGCCGAATTTCTAGCGGTGGATACGAGCAGTACTTC.